The entry below gives a single T cell receptor beta chain sequence along with its context. The antigen remains unidentified. Investigators spread the genomic DNA of each subset evenly over several immunoSEQ plates. Method: immunoSEQ multiplex PCR; TCRdb's copy keeps in-frame clones and lacks some. The data show approximately 2.3 million clones, with roughly 93% seen just once and around 0.4% held by the top ten. The sample belongs to a study of shared clonotypes between healthy human individuals. The V and J ends lost 5 bases and 5 bases respectively, with 12 bases between them. Germline V CDR1 and CDR2: SGHTA, FQGTGA. The CDR3 contains 13 residues. Study results and caveats: When naive CD4 clonotypes were compared across several donors, about 4.8% were shared. The study generally estimated greater richness for naive than memory subsets. Generation probabilities of non-shared clonotypes were lower (relative to those shared by all four donors).

This clonotype originated in a man between 18 and 29 years old in good health. Some clones in this sample may be carry-over from other donors' samples. The sequencing sample was made of naive CD4+ T cells from PBMCs. Described subset: CD45RA+ positively selected. The chain combines TRBV7-3 with TRBJ2-5; unclear D gene. The CDR3 loop reads CASSPLVGETQYF. The CDR3 region has the DNA TGTGCCAGCAGCCCGCTTGTCGGGGAGACCCAGTACTTC.